Detailed here is one T cell receptor (beta chain). The protocol was immunoSEQ multiplex PCR, while the TCRdb copy is restricted to in-frame clones and leaves out a portion. The sample shows 180,000 or so clones, more than 75% of them seen only once. This entry is derived from a study of T cell responses to AZD1222 COVID-19 vaccine. Between the trimmed V and J ends, which lost 4 bases and 7 bases, there was a span of 17 bases. The CDR3 is 15 residues long. Germline V gives CDR1 SGHKS, CDR2 YYEKEE (reference sequence). This chain connects TRBV5-5 to TRBJ1-4; weak D call: TRBD1 (5 bases). This receptor was identified in an adult who received the AZD1222 COVID-19 vaccine. Sequenced here: peripheral blood, sampled 28 days after the second AZD1222 dose. This chain's CDR3 is CASSPRGGLGEKLFF. The CDR3 nucleotides read TGTGCCAGCAGCCCAAGGGGAGGGTTGGGTGAAAAACTGTTTTTT.